This TCR beta chain was sequenced during a study of shared clonotypes between healthy human individuals. Study-wide results and caveats: Relative to clonotypes present in all four donors, those not shared had lower generation probabilities.

Only in-frame clones appear in the TCRdb table, and some are missing; sequencing was by immunoSEQ multiplex PCR. The sample has 1,400,000 or so clones, approximately 98.5% seen once. In the case of this clone: Its specificity is not known. Other DNA variants within this sample encode the same CDR3.

The study separated CD4+ cells into CD45RA+ naive and CD45RA-negative memory subsets. This CDR3 is built from 14 residues. Germline trimming cut 5 bases from V and 4 bases from J; bases unmatched to any gene: 5. Germline CDR1 reads SGHRS; CDR2 reads YFSETQ. This TCR was recovered from a man aged 25-45 years in good health. Sequenced material: naive CD4+ T cells sorted from blood. The subset was: CD45RA+ positively selected. The chain is built from TRBV5-1 and TRBJ2-7; TRBD1 matches 11 bases. CDR3 sequence reads: CASSQDRGLYEQYF. The CDR3 nucleotides are TGCGCCAGCAGTCAGGACAGGGGGCTGTACGAGCAGTACTTC.